This record concerns one T cell receptor beta chain sequence. Antigen specificity is unknown. The source of the sample is a study of T cell responses to AZD1222 COVID-19 vaccine. Using immunoSEQ multiplex PCR, the repertoire was profiled, and TCRdb retains in-frame clones only, with some absent. Among some 85,000 clones listed, around 90% were seen once. CDR1 is LGHNA and CDR2 is YNFKEQ in the germline V gene. Trimming took off 2 bases at V and 0 bases at J, with 16 bases between the two ends. There are 17 residues in the CDR3. Regarding the study as a whole: Donor demographics were predominantly white British with a female majority; clonal diversity may be underestimated. Spike-specific TCR breadth and depth were elevated following two AZD1222 doses. Without day 14 samples, only post-peak T cell repertoires were studied. Vaccine-associated CD4 TCRs spanned spike, dominant at 160-218 and 743-854.

The sequence was collected from an adult in good health. This chain links TRBV4-2 with TRBJ1-2; tentatively, D is TRBD1 (5 bases). The source material was peripheral blood, sampled on day 0 of AZD1222 vaccination. The CDR3 is CASSQNGGIRANYGYTF. CDR3 nucleotide sequence: TGTGCCAGCAGCCAAAATGGGGGGATTAGGGCTAACTATGGCTACACCTTC.